This is a list of T cell receptor beta chains from one sample in a study of blood T cell repertoires in COVID-19. Method: immunoSEQ multiplex PCR; TCRdb's copy keeps in-frame clones and lacks some. The table lists about 170,000 clones, around 84% of them singletons. The sequenced material came from peripheral blood. The receptors stem from a woman in her seventies with COVID-19, enrolled during active disease. Each CDR3 is given with its conserved first and last residue. D genes are given only for firm matches. Expanded clones get a size class; other rows say once, few or many, or leave the size out.

NA	NA	TRBV5-6	TRBJ1-1	TGTGCCAGCAGCCCGGGACTTACGATGGGCACTGAAGCTTTCTTT	CASSPGLTMGTEAFF
few	TRBD1	TRBV5-4	TRBJ2-7	TGTGCCAGCAGCCGAGTGGACAGGCTGTACGAGCAGTACTTC	CASSRVDRLYEQYF
NA	TRBD2	TRBV11-3	TRBJ2-3	TGTGCCAGCAGCTTCGATCAGCGGGATGGAGGTACGCAGTATTTT	CASSFDQRDGGTQYF
NA	NA	TRBV5-6	TRBJ1-5	TGTGCCAGCAGCTTGGGGTCAGCCACTAGTCAGCCCCAGCATTTT	CASSLGSATSQPQHF
NA	NA	TRBV5-6	TRBJ1-4	TGTGCTACGCAGCAGCGGCAGGCAGCTAATGAAAAACTGTTTTTT	CATQQRQAANEKLFF
NA	TRBD1	TRBV18	TRBJ2-5	TGTGCCAGCTCACGACAGGGACGAGAGACCCAGTACTTC	CASSRQGRETQYF
NA	NA	TRBV7-7	TRBJ2-2	TGTGCCAGCAGCTTGAAAACAGGGAACACCGTGGGGGCATCAATGGGGGAGCTGTTTTTT	CASSLKTGNTVGASMGELFF
NA	NA	TRBV5-1	TRBJ2-2	TGCGCCAGCAGTACGTTGCGACAAGACACCGGGGAGCTGTTTTTT	CASSTLRQDTGELFF
few	NA	TRBV28	TRBJ1-5	TGTGCCAGCAGTTTTTCACCTACTCAGCCCGGGAGCAATCAGCCCCAGCATTTT	CASSFSPTQPGSNQPQHF
NA	NA	TRBV27	TRBJ2-2	TGTGCCACCAAAGCGGGCGGGAGGGAGCTGTTTTTT	CATKAGGRELFF
NA	NA	TRBV6-4	TRBJ1-1	TGTGCCAGCGGCCTTGAGGTTGGGACTGAAGCTTTCTTT	CASGLEVGTEAFF
NA	NA	TRBV14	TRBJ1-3	TGTGCCAGCAACGGTGGTCCTTTAAACACCATATATTTT	CASNGGPLNTIYF
NA	NA	TRBV3-1/TRBV3-2	TRBJ1-5	TGTGCCAGCAGTCGGATGGGGGGGCCCCAGCATTTT	CASSRMGGPQHF
NA	NA	TRBV6-5	TRBJ1-1	TGTGCCAGCAGCCTGAGGACAGCAAACACTGAAGCTTTCTTT	CASSLRTANTEAFF
few	NA	TRBV2	TRBJ2-2	TGTGCCAGCAGTGAAGCCGGGCCAGGGGCCGGGGAGCTGTTTTTT	CASSEAGPGAGELFF
once	TRBD1	TRBV6-5	TRBJ1-1	TGTGCCAGCAGGGTTACAGGGGGCGAAAGGGGGGCTTTCTTT	CASRVTGGERGAFF
NA	NA	TRBV27	TRBJ1-4	TGTGCCAGCAGCCGAGCTGGTAATGAAAAACTGTTTTTT	CASSRAGNEKLFF
NA	NA	TRBV5-1	TRBJ1-1	TGCGCCAGCAGCTTGGAGTCAGGCTGGACTGAAGCTTTCTTT	CASSLESGWTEAFF
NA	NA	TRBV19	TRBJ1-1	TGTGCCAGTAGCCCACAGGCAGGAATGAACACTGAAGCTTTCTTT	CASSPQAGMNTEAFF
NA	TRBD1	TRBV5-1	TRBJ2-6	TGCGCCAGCAGCCCACAGGGGATTGGGGCCAACGTCCTGACTTTC	CASSPQGIGANVLTF
few	NA	TRBV6-1	TRBJ1-6	TGTGCCAGCAGTGAATCCCTGGGGGGAAATTCACCCCTCCACTTT	CASSESLGGNSPLHF
NA	TRBD1	TRBV7-6	TRBJ1-5	TGTGCCAGCAGCTTAGACAGGGGGCAGCCCCAGCATTTT	CASSLDRGQPQHF
NA	TRBD2	TRBV4-2	TRBJ2-7	TGTGCCAGCAGCCATAGCCCGGGACTAGCGCTTTACGAGCAGTACTTC	CASSHSPGLALYEQYF
once	NA	TRBV7-6	TRBJ2-5	TGTGCCAGCAGCTTAACAGGGACCGCGAAACGGGAGACCCAGTACTTC	CASSLTGTAKRETQYF
NA	NA	TRBV15	TRBJ1-5	TGTGCCACCAGCACCAACAGGGAATTTAATAGCAATCAGCCCCAGCATTTT	CATSTNREFNSNQPQHF
NA	NA	TRBV12-3/TRBV12-4	TRBJ1-1	TGTGCCAGCAGTGTACAGGGTTGGGCTGAAGCTTTCTTT	CASSVQGWAEAFF
NA	TRBD2	TRBV19	TRBJ2-3	TGTGCCAGTAGGAGGTCTAGCGGGACCCACACAGATACGCAGTATTTT	CASRRSSGTHTDTQYF
few	NA	TRBV28	TRBJ1-2	TGTGCCAGCAGTTTAGGGGGGTTGGACTATGGCTACACCTTC	CASSLGGLDYGYTF
NA	TRBD1	TRBV28	TRBJ1-2	TGTGCCAGCAGTCCCCGGGACAGGGCTGGCTACACCTTC	CASSPRDRAGYTF
NA	TRBD1	TRBV7-7	TRBJ2-5	TGTGCTAGCAGCTGGGACAGGCAAGAGACCCAGTACTTC	CASSWDRQETQYF
NA	NA	TRBV19	TRBJ2-5	TGTGCCAGTAGTATAGATGAGTTTGAGGAGACCCAGTACTTC	CASSIDEFEETQYF
NA	TRBD1	TRBV27	TRBJ2-1	TGTGCCAGCAGTATAGGGACAGGGGCCTACAATGAGCAGTTCTTC	CASSIGTGAYNEQFF
NA	TRBD2	TRBV19	TRBJ2-1	TGTGCCAGTAGCAGAGCGGGAGGGCTCGATGAGCAGTTCTTC	CASSRAGGLDEQFF
NA	NA	TRBV27	TRBJ2-1	TGTGCCAGCAGTTTATCTTCCCGACAGGCCATTTACAATGAGCAGTTCTTC	CASSLSSRQAIYNEQFF
few	TRBD2	TRBV5-6	TRBJ2-1	TGTGCCAGCAGCTTGGCCGCGGGGGGGCCTAATGAGCAGTTCTTC	CASSLAAGGPNEQFF
NA	NA	TRBV19	TRBJ2-3	TGTGCCAGTAGTATGGGGGCAAGGGGAAGCACAGATACGCAGTATTTT	CASSMGARGSTDTQYF
NA	TRBD2	TRBV6-2/TRBV6-3	TRBJ2-3	TGTGCCAGCAGTTCCCGGACTAGCGGGGTAACAGATACGCAGTATTTT	CASSSRTSGVTDTQYF
NA	TRBD1	TRBV27	TRBJ1-2	TGTGCCAGCAGCCCCGACAGGGACTATGGCTACACCTTC	CASSPDRDYGYTF
NA	NA	TRBV6-5	TRBJ2-1	TGTGCCAGCAGTTACTCTAAGGGGGACCCTTACAATGAGCAGTTCTTC	CASSYSKGDPYNEQFF
NA	TRBD1	TRBV6-5	TRBJ1-6	TGTGCCAGCGCAAAACAGGGGACGGGTTCACCCCTCCACTTT	CASAKQGTGSPLHF
NA	TRBD1	TRBV7-2	TRBJ2-7	TGTGCCAGCAGCCTGGACAGGGATGCCTACGAGCAGTACTTC	CASSLDRDAYEQYF
NA	NA	TRBV7-3	TRBJ1-5	TGTGCCCCCGGGGGGGACTACAATCAGCCCCAGCATTTT	CAPGGDYNQPQHF
NA	NA	TRBV29-1	TRBJ2-5	TGCAGCGTTTTCACAGGGGAGACCCAGTACTTC	CSVFTGETQYF
NA	NA	TRBV7-9	TRBJ1-3	TGTGCCAGCAGCTCAGGAGGGAACGGAAACACCATATATTTT	CASSSGGNGNTIYF
NA	NA	TRBV5-4	TRBJ1-2	TGTGCCAGCAGCCCACCCAGTGCTAACTATGGCTACACCTTC	CASSPPSANYGYTF
NA	NA	TRBV24-1	TRBJ2-1	TGTGCCACCAGTGGTATCGGGCTAGCTTCTGACAATGAGCAGTTCTTC	CATSGIGLASDNEQFF
once	NA	TRBV18	TRBJ2-7	TGTGCCAGCTCAGGATATTTAGGAGATCGGTACTTC	CASSGYLGDRYF
NA	TRBD2	TRBV19	TRBJ2-3	TGTGCCAGTAGTACCCGACTACTAGCGGGAGGCACAGATACGCAGTATTTT	CASSTRLLAGGTDTQYF
NA	TRBD1	TRBV30	TRBJ1-5	TGTGCCTGGAGTGGGGACAGAAATCAGCCCCAGCATTTT	CAWSGDRNQPQHF